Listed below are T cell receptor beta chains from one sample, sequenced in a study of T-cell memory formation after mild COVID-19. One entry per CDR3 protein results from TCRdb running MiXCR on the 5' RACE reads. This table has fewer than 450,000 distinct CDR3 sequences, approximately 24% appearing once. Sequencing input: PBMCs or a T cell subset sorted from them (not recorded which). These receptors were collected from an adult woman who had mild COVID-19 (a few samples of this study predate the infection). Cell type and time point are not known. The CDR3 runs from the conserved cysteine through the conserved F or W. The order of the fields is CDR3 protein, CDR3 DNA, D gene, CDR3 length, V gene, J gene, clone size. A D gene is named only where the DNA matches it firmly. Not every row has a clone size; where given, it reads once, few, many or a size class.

CDR3 protein: CASSQDSSNEQFF
CDR3 DNA: TGCGCCAGCAGCCAAGATTCCTCAAATGAGCAGTTCTTC
D gene: .
CDR3 length: 13
V gene: TRBV4-1
J gene: TRBJ2-1
clone size: .

CDR3 protein: CASRGYRGPNTEAFF
CDR3 DNA: TGTGCCAGCAGGGGGTACAGGGGGCCAAACACTGAAGCTTTCTTT
D gene: TRBD1
CDR3 length: 15
V gene: TRBV12-3/TRBV12-4
J gene: TRBJ1-1
clone size: few

CDR3 protein: CASSLGEQEQFF
CDR3 DNA: TGTGCCAGCAGCTTAGGAGAGCAGGAGCAGTTCTTC
D gene: .
CDR3 length: 12
V gene: TRBV13
J gene: TRBJ2-1
clone size: .

CDR3 protein: CASSRGGEVAKNIQYF
CDR3 DNA: TGTGCCAGCAGCCGGGGAGGAGAAGTAGCCAAAAACATTCAGTACTTC
D gene: .
CDR3 length: 16
V gene: TRBV5-4
J gene: TRBJ2-4
clone size: .

CDR3 protein: CSAKGFIWGRTEAFF
CDR3 DNA: TGCAGTGCTAAGGGGTTTATCTGGGGACGCACTGAAGCTTTCTTT
D gene: .
CDR3 length: 15
V gene: TRBV20-1
J gene: TRBJ1-1
clone size: .

CDR3 protein: CASSKQEAHGYTF
CDR3 DNA: TGTGCCAGCAGCAAACAGGAGGCGCATGGCTACACCTTC
D gene: .
CDR3 length: 13
V gene: TRBV7-8
J gene: TRBJ1-2
clone size: .

CDR3 protein: CASSHPTVAYSGANVLTF
CDR3 DNA: TGTGCCAGCAGCCATCCGACCGTCGCCTACTCTGGGGCCAACGTCCTGACTTTC
D gene: .
CDR3 length: 18
V gene: TRBV14
J gene: TRBJ2-6
clone size: few

CDR3 protein: CSAVSDQPQHF
CDR3 DNA: TGCAGTGCCGTCAGTGATCAGCCCCAGCATTTT
D gene: .
CDR3 length: 11
V gene: TRBV20-1
J gene: TRBJ1-5
clone size: few

CDR3 protein: CASTTQGAGSNQPQHF
CDR3 DNA: TGTGCCAGTACGACCCAAGGGGCCGGGAGCAATCAGCCCCAGCATTTT
D gene: .
CDR3 length: 16
V gene: TRBV6-2/TRBV6-3
J gene: TRBJ1-5
clone size: .

CDR3 protein: CASSSTGTGYTF
CDR3 DNA: TGCGCCAGCAGCTCAACAGGGACAGGCTACACCTTC
D gene: .
CDR3 length: 12
V gene: TRBV5-1
J gene: TRBJ1-2
clone size: .

CDR3 protein: CASSRSEGRVVDYGYTF
CDR3 DNA: TGCGCCAGCAGCCGCTCCGAGGGACGGGTGGTTGACTATGGCTACACCTTC
D gene: .
CDR3 length: 17
V gene: TRBV4-1
J gene: TRBJ1-2
clone size: .

CDR3 protein: CASSYLGLEVEQFF
CDR3 DNA: TGTGCCAGCAGTTACTTGGGACTAGAGGTTGAGCAGTTCTTC
D gene: TRBD2
CDR3 length: 14
V gene: TRBV6-5
J gene: TRBJ2-1
clone size: .

CDR3 protein: CASSYWDRNGDEQFF
CDR3 DNA: TGTGCCAGCAGTTATTGGGACAGAAACGGGGATGAGCAGTTCTTC
D gene: TRBD1
CDR3 length: 15
V gene: TRBV6-6
J gene: TRBJ2-1
clone size: .

CDR3 protein: CASSQDWASGDQETQYF
CDR3 DNA: TGCGCCAGCAGCCAAGATTGGGCTAGCGGAGACCAAGAGACCCAGTACTTC
D gene: TRBD2
CDR3 length: 17
V gene: TRBV4-1
J gene: TRBJ2-5
clone size: .

CDR3 protein: CATSTRTGDEAFF
CDR3 DNA: TGTGCCACCAGCACCAGGACAGGCGACGAAGCTTTCTTT
D gene: TRBD1
CDR3 length: 13
V gene: TRBV15
J gene: TRBJ1-1
clone size: .

CDR3 protein: CASSQALYVGGPGAQYF
CDR3 DNA: TGTGCCAGCAGCCAAGCCCTCTATGTGGGTGGTCCCGGGGCCCAGTACTTC
D gene: .
CDR3 length: 17
V gene: TRBV3-1
J gene: TRBJ2-5
clone size: once

CDR3 protein: CASSQVGRGGSPLHF
CDR3 DNA: TGCGCCAGCAGCCAAGTTGGCAGGGGTGGCTCACCCCTCCACTTT
D gene: .
CDR3 length: 15
V gene: TRBV4-3
J gene: TRBJ1-6
clone size: .

CDR3 protein: CASSLDSFETQYF
CDR3 DNA: TGCGCCAGCAGCCTGGACAGCTTCGAGACCCAGTACTTC
D gene: .
CDR3 length: 13
V gene: TRBV5-1
J gene: TRBJ2-5
clone size: few

CDR3 protein: CASSLQLNSMSTEAFF
CDR3 DNA: TGTGCCAGCAGTTTACAACTCAACTCGATGAGCACTGAAGCTTTCTTT
D gene: .
CDR3 length: 16
V gene: TRBV28
J gene: TRBJ1-1
clone size: .

CDR3 protein: CASSLGTGGVGAFF
CDR3 DNA: TGTGCCAGCAGTTTAGGGACAGGGGGCGTGGGAGCTTTCTTT
D gene: TRBD1
CDR3 length: 14
V gene: TRBV12-3/TRBV12-4
J gene: TRBJ1-1
clone size: few

CDR3 protein: CSVVRADNEQFF
CDR3 DNA: TGCAGCGTTGTACGGGCAGACAATGAGCAGTTCTTC
D gene: .
CDR3 length: 12
V gene: TRBV29-1
J gene: TRBJ2-1
clone size: many

CDR3 protein: CASSFRDRDEKLFF
CDR3 DNA: TGTGCCAGCAGTTTCCGGGACAGAGATGAAAAACTGTTTTTT
D gene: TRBD1
CDR3 length: 14
V gene: TRBV27
J gene: TRBJ1-4
clone size: few